What follows are 17 T cell receptor beta chains derived from one specimen sequenced in a study of T cell repertoires in cytomegalovirus infection. Their target antigens are unknown. One entry per CDR3 protein results from TCRdb running MiXCR on the reads. Of around 430,000 distinct CDR3 sequences in the sample, about 44% were seen once. Source: cultured PBMCs, taken from culture after CMV antigen stimulation. The receptors were sampled from a human donor in good health (CMV status not recorded). Some clones in this sample may be carry-over from other donors' samples.

This clonotype was picked up many times. This CDR3 is CASGTPVEDTQYF. The CDR3 bases are TGTGCCAGTGGAACCCCGGTTGAAGATACGCAGTATTTT. V is TRBV7-2 and J is TRBJ2-3, with no clear D. Trimming pared 9 bases from V and 5 bases from J, leaving 15 bases between. CDR3 size: 13 residues. Germline loops: CDR1 SGHTA, CDR2 FQGNSA.

V and J are TRBV28 and TRBJ1-1; 10 positions match TRBD1. This CDR3 comprises 15 residues. Germline-derived CDR1 and CDR2 are MDHEN and SYDVKM. Trimming at V came to 4 bases and at J to 1 base, leaving 3 bases not matched to a gene. The CDR3 region has the DNA TGTGCCAGCAGTTCCGGGACAGGGGCGAACACTGAAGCTTTCTTT. Residues: CASSSGTGANTEAFF.

This clonotype was recorded a few times. This chain joins TRBV4-1 and TRBJ2-1; 7 nucleotides align to TRBD2. CDR3 length equals 15 residues. With V trimmed by 1 base and J by 5 bases, 5 bases remained unmatched. Germline V gene data show CDR1 as MGHRA and CDR2 as YSYEKL. The CDR3 here is CASSQGLADDNEQFF. CDR3 nucleotide sequence: TGCGCCAGCAGCCAAGGGCTAGCGGATGACAATGAGCAGTTCTTC.

The chain joins TRBV7-2 to TRBJ2-4; no reliable D call. The CDR3 totals 16 residues. Germline CDR1 is SGHTA and CDR2 is FQGNSA. V was pared by 2 bases and J by 1 base, with 12 bases between. This CDR3 is CASSLRRGGAKNIQYF. The CDR3 coding sequence is TGTGCCAGCAGCTTACGGCGCGGTGGGGCCAAAAACATTCAGTACTTC.

V is TRBV6-1 and J is TRBJ1-4, with D perhaps matching TRBD1 (6 bases). The CDR3 spans 15 residues. CDR1 and CDR2 from the germline V gene are MNHNS and SASEGT. Trimming removed 4 bases from V and 6 bases from J, with 15 bases in between. The CDR3 here is CASSGLPRGYEKLFF. CDR3 nucleotides: TGTGCCAGCAGTGGGCTTCCCAGGGGTTATGAAAAACTGTTTTTT.

V usage is TRBV19 and J usage is TRBJ2-2; D may match TRBD1 or TRBD2 (5 bases each). The germline V and J ends were trimmed by 5 bases and 0 bases, with 13 bases remaining between them. The germline gives CDR1 LNHDA, CDR2 SQIVND (reference sequence). This CDR3 has 16 amino acids. CDR3: CASSRGDRTNTGELFF. The CDR3 bases are TGTGCCAGTAGTCGTGGGGACCGTACGAACACCGGGGAGCTGTTTTTT.

The V call is TRBV4-2, the J call TRBJ2-2; a weak D match, TRBD2 (6 bases). The germline gives CDR1 LGHNA, CDR2 YNFKEQ. Trimming removed 8 bases at V and 1 base at J, with 11 bases between. This CDR3 contains 14 residues. This CDR3 is CASQIGGNTGELFF. The CDR3 region has the DNA TGTGCCAGCCAAATCGGGGGGAACACCGGGGAGCTGTTTTTT.

The chain employs TRBV6-2 or TRBV6-3 and TRBJ2-7; D is possibly TRBD2 (5 bases). There are 15 residues in the CDR3. Germline CDR1 reads MNHEY; CDR2 reads SVGEGT. The V end lost 4 bases, the J end lost 3 bases, and 16 bases lay between the germline ends. The CDR3 sequence: CASSSPRASSYEQYF. For the CDR3, the DNA is TGTGCCAGCAGTTCCCCCCGGGCTAGCAGCTACGAGCAGTACTTC.

This clonotype came up a few times. The chain joins TRBV7-8 to TRBJ2-1; 8 bases align to TRBD2. J was trimmed by 7 bases and V by 0 bases; bases with no gene match: 8. Germline V gene sequence: CDR1 SGHVS, CDR2 FQNEAQ. The CDR3 is 16 amino acids. The CDR3 bases are TGTGCCAGCAGCTTAGCCCGGGGGGGTGGTAGAAATGAGCAGTTCTTC. As protein: CASSLARGGGRNEQFF.

This clonotype was detected once. The chain recombines TRBV18 with TRBJ1-3; 7 nucleotides agree with TRBD1. The CDR3 runs 15 residues. The germline V gene encodes CDR1 KGHSH and CDR2 LQKENI. Germline trimming cut 3 bases from V and 4 bases from J; bases unmatched to any gene: 6. CDR3 bases: TGTGCCAGCTCACCCGTCCCGGGACAGGGAAACACCATATATTTT. The encoded protein is CASSPVPGQGNTIYF.

This chain uses TRBV7-2 with TRBJ2-7, with TRBD2 matching 13 bases. This CDR3 region has 16 residues. The ends lost 1 base at V and 4 bases at J; junction bases unmatched: 4. Germline V CDR1 and CDR2: SGHTA, FQGNSA. The CDR3 spells CASSLVGLAGEYEQYF. The CDR3, as DNA: TGTGCCAGCAGCTTAGTTGGACTAGCGGGGGAGTACGAGCAGTACTTC. The variable domain in full, with the rest retrieved from reference TRBV7-2 and TRBJ2-7, is GAGVSQSPSNKVTEKGKDVELRCDPISGHTALYWYRQSLGQGLEFLIYFQGNSAPDKSGLPSDRFSAERTGGSVSTLTIQRTQQEDSAVYLCASSLVGLAGEYEQYFGPGTRLTVT.

The rearrangement joins TRBV10-3 to TRBJ2-3; 8 positions match TRBD1. This CDR3 has 14 amino acids. V was clipped by 0 bases and J by 4 bases; unmatched bases: 0. Germline assignment: CDR1 ENHRY and CDR2 SYGVKD. The CDR3: CAISESDRADTQYF. The CDR3 bases are TGTGCCATCAGTGAGTCGGACAGGGCAGATACGCAGTATTTT.

This clonotype was found a few times. The genes are TRBV7-2 and TRBJ2-7, with TRBD1 as a possible D gene (5 bases). V was pared by 3 bases and J by 3 bases, with 12 bases between. The CDR3 consists of 14 residues. Germline V gene sequence: CDR1 SGHTA, CDR2 FQGNSA. The CDR3 sequence: CASSLGQPNYEQYF. For the CDR3, the DNA is TGTGCCAGCAGCTTGGGGCAGCCGAACTACGAGCAGTACTTC.

V is TRBV7-8 and J is TRBJ2-2, with D unclear. Germline assignment: CDR1 SGHVS and CDR2 FQNEAQ. The V end lost 1 base, the J end lost 5 bases, and 11 bases lay between the germline ends. The CDR3 sequence is 15 residues long. CDR3 in amino acids: CASSLGLDWTGELFF. The CDR3, as DNA: TGTGCCAGCAGCTTAGGGTTGGATTGGACCGGGGAGCTGTTTTTT.

The CDR3 loop is CTSSLGETQYF. The CDR3 coding sequence is TGTACCAGCAGCTTGGGGGAGACCCAGTACTTC. This chain uses TRBV7-2 with TRBJ2-5; D is undetermined. V was clipped by 3 bases and J by 5 bases, with 4 bases between them. CDR3 length: 11 residues. Germline V gene sequence: CDR1 SGHTA, CDR2 FQGNSA.

The chain carries TRBV5-1 and TRBJ2-7; TRBD2 matches at 7 bases. The CDR3 spans 15 residues. Per the germline V gene, CDR1 is SGHRS and CDR2 is YFSETQ. Trimming cost V 5 bases and J 0 bases; bases outside gene matches: 8. CDR3 sequence (DNA): TGCGCCAGCAGTCGGCGGGAGATCAGCTCCTACGAGCAGTACTTC. Residues: CASSRREISSYEQYF.

The chain recombines TRBV10-2 with TRBJ2-3, with D tentatively TRBD2 (6 bases). This CDR3 comprises 15 residues. Germline CDR1 is WSHSY and CDR2 is SAAADI. With 3 bases removed from V and 5 bases from J, the gap between germline ends came to 15 bases. The chain's CDR3 is CASSDPVAGGDTQYF. CDR3 coding DNA: TGCGCCAGCAGTGACCCGGTAGCCGGGGGAGATACGCAGTATTTT.